This TCR beta chain was observed in a study of spatial heterogeneity in lung cancer. The wider study: The study consistently detected more beta-chain than alpha-chain sequences. For the average unique TCR and UMI combination, more than nine occurrences appeared in raw reads.

Specified time point: sample taken at primary tumor resection. Without sorting, whole RNA was sequenced from tumor, nontumor lung or frozen PBMC. Between the trimmed V and J ends, which lost 4 bases and 0 bases, there was a span of 10 bases. The CDR3 is 16 residues long. From germline, CDR1 is MGHRA and CDR2 YSYEKL. All TCR cDNA molecules were individually tagged with a unique molecular identifier. TCRdb called the 5' RACE reads again in MiXCR, with one record for every CDR3 protein. Of tens of thousands of distinct CDR3 sequences detected, more than 7% appear once; the ten largest clones hold roughly 28%.

The rearrangement uses TRBV4-1 and TRBJ1-6; D gene uncertain. The sequence was obtained from a female donor with early-stage non-small cell lung cancer. The specimen was PBMCs, collected at surgery. In nucleotides, the CDR3 is TGCGCCAGCAGCCTTAGGGCCAGCTCCTATAATTCACCCCTCCACTTT. Translation: CASSLRASSYNSPLHF.